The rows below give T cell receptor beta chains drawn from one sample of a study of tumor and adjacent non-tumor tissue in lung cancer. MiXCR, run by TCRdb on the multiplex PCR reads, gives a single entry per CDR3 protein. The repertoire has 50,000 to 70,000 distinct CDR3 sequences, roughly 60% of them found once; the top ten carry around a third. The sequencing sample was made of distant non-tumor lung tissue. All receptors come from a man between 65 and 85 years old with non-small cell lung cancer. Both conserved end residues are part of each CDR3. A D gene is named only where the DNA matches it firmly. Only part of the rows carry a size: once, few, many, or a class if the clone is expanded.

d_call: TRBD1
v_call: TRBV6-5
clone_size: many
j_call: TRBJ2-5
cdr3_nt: TGTGCCAGCAGCCGAACCCAAGGGGGCAGGGAGACCCAGTACTTC
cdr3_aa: CASSRTQGGRETQYF

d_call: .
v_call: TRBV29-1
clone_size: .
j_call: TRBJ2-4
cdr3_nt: TGCAGCGTTGGTGCCGGCACTGCCAGAAACATCCAGTACTTC
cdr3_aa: CSVGAGTARNIQYF

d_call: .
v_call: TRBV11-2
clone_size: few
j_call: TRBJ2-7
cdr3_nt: TGTGCCAGCAGCCCCCTCACAGTAAGAAAGGAGCATTATTTC
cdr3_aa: CASSPLTVRKEHYF

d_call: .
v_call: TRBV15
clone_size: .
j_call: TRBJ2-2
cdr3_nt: TGTGCCACCTGCGTGAGATACACCGGGGAGCTGTTTTTT
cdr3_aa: CATCVRYTGELFF

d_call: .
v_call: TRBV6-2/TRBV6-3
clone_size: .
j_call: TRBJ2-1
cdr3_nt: TGTGCTAGCAGTTACAGCCTGGGGGAAAATGAGCAGTTCTTC
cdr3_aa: CASSYSLGENEQFF

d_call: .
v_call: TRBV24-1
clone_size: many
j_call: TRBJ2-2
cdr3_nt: TGTGCCACCAGTGACGAGTACACCGGGGAGCTGTTTTTT
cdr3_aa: CATSDEYTGELFF

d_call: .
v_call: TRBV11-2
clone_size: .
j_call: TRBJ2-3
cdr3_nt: TGTGCTAGTAGCCCCACAAGAATCCGTACAGATACGCAGTATTTT
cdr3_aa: CASSPTRIRTDTQYF

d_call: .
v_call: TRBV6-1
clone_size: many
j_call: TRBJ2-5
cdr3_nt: TGTGCCAGCAGGAAAGGAGGGGGAGAGACCCAGTACTTC
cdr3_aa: CASRKGGGETQYF

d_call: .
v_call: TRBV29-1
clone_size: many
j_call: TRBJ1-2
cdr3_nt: TGCAGCGTGTTCGGACAGCAGGGCTATGGCTACACCTTC
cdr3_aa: CSVFGQQGYGYTF

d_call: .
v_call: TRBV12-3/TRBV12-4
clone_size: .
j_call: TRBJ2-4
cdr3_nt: TGTGCCAGCAGTTTTTCTGCCGGGCCTAGCACTAACTTCGGGACCAAAAACATTTGGTACTTC
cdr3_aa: CASSFSAGPSTNFGTKNIWYF

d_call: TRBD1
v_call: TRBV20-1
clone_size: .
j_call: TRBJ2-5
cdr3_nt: TGCAGTGCTAGAGATTATGGGACAGGGAGTCACGAGACCCAGTACTTC
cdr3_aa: CSARDYGTGSHETQYF

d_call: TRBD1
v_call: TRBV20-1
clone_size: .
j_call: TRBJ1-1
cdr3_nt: TGCAGTCCGGAACAGGGGACGAACACTGAAGCTTTCTTT
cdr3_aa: CSPEQGTNTEAFF

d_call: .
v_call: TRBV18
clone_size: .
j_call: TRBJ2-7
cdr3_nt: TGTGCCAGCTCACCCCAACGGACGTCCATCTACGAGCAGTACTTC
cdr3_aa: CASSPQRTSIYEQYF

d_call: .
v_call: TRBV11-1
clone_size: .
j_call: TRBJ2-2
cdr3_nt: TGTGCCAGCAGCCCGGGGGATGCCAGGGGCGGGGAGCTGTCTTTT
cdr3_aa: CASSPGDARGGELSF

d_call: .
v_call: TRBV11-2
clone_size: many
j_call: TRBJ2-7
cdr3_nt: TGTGCCAGCAGCCCCAGGGGTAACGAGCAGTACTTC
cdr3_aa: CASSPRGNEQYF

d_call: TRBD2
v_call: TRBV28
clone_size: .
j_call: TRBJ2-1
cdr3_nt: TGTGCCAGCAGTATCCGCGGGGGACCCTACAATGAGCAGTTCTTC
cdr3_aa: CASSIRGGPYNEQFF

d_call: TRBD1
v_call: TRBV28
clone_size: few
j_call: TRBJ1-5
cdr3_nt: TGTGCCAGCATCGAAGGGGGCTTGGGACAGCCCCAGCATTTT
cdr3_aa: CASIEGGLGQPQHF

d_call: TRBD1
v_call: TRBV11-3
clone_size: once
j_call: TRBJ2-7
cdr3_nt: TGTGCCAGCAGCCGGGACAGGCAGGGCGAGCGATACTTC
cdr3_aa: CASSRDRQGERYF

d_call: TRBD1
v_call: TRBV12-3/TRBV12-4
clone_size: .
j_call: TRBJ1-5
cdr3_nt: TGTGACAGCAGTCGACAGGGGGATCAGCCCCAGCATTTT
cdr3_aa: CDSSRQGDQPQHF

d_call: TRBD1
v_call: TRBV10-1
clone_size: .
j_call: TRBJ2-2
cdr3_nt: TGCGCCAGCAGTGAGCCGGCCAGGGGGATAAACACCGTGGAACTGTTTTTT
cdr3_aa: CASSEPARGINTVELFF

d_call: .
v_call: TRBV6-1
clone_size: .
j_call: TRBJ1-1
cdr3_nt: TGTGCCACCAGTGAATGGGTTACCAGCACTGAAGCTTTCTTT
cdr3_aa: CATSEWVTSTEAFF

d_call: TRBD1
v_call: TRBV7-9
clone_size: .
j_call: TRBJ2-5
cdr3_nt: TGTGCCAGCAGCCTTATGGGCCAGGGACAGGGACAAGGGACCCAGTACTTC
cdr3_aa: CASSLMGQGQGQGTQYF

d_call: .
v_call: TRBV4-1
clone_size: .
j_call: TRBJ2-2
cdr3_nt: TGCGCCAGCAGCCAAGATCCCGGGCTCAGGGAGCTGGTTTTT
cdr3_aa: CASSQDPGLRELVF

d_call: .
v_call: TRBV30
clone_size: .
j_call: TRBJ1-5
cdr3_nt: TGTGCCTGGGGTGTACAGGGAAATCAGCCCCAGCATTTT
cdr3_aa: CAWGVQGNQPQHF

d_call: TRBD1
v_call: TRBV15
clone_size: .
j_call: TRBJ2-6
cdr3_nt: TGTGCCACCAGCAGAGGTGGCCTGACAGGGGTTCTCTCTGGGGCCAACGTCCTGACTTTC
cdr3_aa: CATSRGGLTGVLSGANVLTF

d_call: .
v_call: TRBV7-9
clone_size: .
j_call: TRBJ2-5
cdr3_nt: TGTGCCAGCAGCTTAGCGAAGGAGACCCAGTACTTC
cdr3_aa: CASSLAKETQYF

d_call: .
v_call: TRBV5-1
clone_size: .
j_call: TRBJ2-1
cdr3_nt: TGCGCCAGCAGCTTCTCCGGGACGGCATCCTACAATGAGCAGTTCTTC
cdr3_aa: CASSFSGTASYNEQFF

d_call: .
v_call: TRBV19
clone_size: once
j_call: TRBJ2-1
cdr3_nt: TGTGCCAGCAGCTCGGGGATGATAACATTGAGCTCCTCCAATGAACAGTTCTTC
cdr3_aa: CASSSGMITLSSSNEQFF

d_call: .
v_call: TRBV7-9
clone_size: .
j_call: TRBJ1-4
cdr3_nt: TGTGTCAGCAGCTCCTCGGTGGGCGTTCCGGGGGAACTGTATTTT
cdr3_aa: CVSSSSVGVPGELYF

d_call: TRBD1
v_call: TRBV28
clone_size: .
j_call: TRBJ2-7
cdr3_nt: TGTGCCAGCACCTCGGGACAGACCTCCTACGAGCAGTACTTC
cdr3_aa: CASTSGQTSYEQYF

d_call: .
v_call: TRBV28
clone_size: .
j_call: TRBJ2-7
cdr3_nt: TGTACCAGCAGCACAGGGCAGATTAATTACGAGCAGTACTTC
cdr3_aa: CTSSTGQINYEQYF

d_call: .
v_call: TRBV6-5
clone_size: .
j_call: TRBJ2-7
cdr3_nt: TGTGCCAGCAGTTACCGGGACATGGAGTCGTACGAGCAGTACTTC
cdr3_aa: CASSYRDMESYEQYF